This T cell receptor beta chain is drawn from a study of T cell responses to AZD1222 COVID-19 vaccine. Whole-study results and caveats: With two AZD1222 doses given, Spike-specific TCR breadth and depth both rose. Reports say nearly half of spike-specific TCRs go after unmutated variant regions.

Sequenced by immunoSEQ multiplex PCR; TCRdb stores in-frame clones only, minus some. The sample includes 130,000 to 150,000 clones, approximately 90% seen only once; the top ten take around 5.2%. V lost 4 bases to trimming and J lost 0 bases, with 11 bases between them. The CDR3 is 15 residues long. The germline CDR1 and CDR2 sequences are SGDLS and YYNGEE. Details on this clone: The antigen is unknown.

The TCR was taken from an adult in good health. The source was peripheral blood, collected on day 0 of AZD1222 vaccination. V gene TRBV9 combines with J gene TRBJ1-5; perhaps TRBD1 as D (6 bases). In DNA, the CDR3 is TGTGCCAGCAGCTGGGGACAAGATAGCAATCAGCCCCAGCATTTT. Translated, it gives CASSWGQDSNQPQHF.